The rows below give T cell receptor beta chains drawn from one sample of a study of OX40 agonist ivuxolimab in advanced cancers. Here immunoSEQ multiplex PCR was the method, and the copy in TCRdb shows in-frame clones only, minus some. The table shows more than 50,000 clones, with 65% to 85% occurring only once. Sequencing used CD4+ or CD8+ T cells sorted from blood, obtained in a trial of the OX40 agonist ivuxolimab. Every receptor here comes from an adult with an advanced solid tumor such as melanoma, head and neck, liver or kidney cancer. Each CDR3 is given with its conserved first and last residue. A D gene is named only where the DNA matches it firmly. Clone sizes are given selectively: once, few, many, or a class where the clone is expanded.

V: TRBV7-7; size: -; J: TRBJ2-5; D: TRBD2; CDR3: CASSLDLAGIKETQYF; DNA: TGTGCTAGCAGCCTCGACTTAGCGGGGATAAAGGAGACCCAGTACTTC
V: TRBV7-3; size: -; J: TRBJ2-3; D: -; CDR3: CASSSSTPGEQYF; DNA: TGTGCCAGCAGCTCAAGTACTCCCGGGGAGCAGTATTTT
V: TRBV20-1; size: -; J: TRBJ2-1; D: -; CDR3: CSALTGYEQFF; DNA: TGCAGTGCACTCACAGGGTACGAGCAGTTCTTC
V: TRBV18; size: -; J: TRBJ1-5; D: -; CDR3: CASSPLGPNSNQPQHF; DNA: TGTGCCAGCTCACCACTAGGACCTAATAGCAATCAGCCCCAGCATTTT
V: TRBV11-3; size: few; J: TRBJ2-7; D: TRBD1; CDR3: CASSLSGQSDYEQYF; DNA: TGTGCCAGCAGCTTATCGGGACAGAGCGATTACGAGCAGTACTTC
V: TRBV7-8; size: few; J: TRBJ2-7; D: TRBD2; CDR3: CASSLEREGSYEQYF; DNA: TGTGCCAGCAGCTTAGAGCGGGAGGGATCCTACGAGCAGTACTTC
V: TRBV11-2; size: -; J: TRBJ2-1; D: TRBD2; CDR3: CASSLVGGRSYNEQFF; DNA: TGTGCCAGCAGCTTAGTTGGCGGGAGGAGCTACAATGAGCAGTTCTTC
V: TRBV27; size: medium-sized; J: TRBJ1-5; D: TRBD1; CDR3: CASRQGARGNQPQHF; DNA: TGTGCCAGCCGACAGGGGGCCAGAGGCAATCAGCCCCAGCATTTT
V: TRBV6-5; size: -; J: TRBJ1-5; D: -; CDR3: CASSNPGWPQHF; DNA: TGTGCCAGCAGTAACCCTGGGTGGCCCCAGCATTTT
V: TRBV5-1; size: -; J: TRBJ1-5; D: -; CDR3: CASREAGGSNQPQHF; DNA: TGCGCCAGCCGGGAGGCCGGAGGGAGCAATCAGCCCCAGCATTTT
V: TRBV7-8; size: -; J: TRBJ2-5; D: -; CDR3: CASTHGDQETQYF; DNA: TGTGCCAGCACGCACGGAGACCAAGAGACCCAGTACTTC
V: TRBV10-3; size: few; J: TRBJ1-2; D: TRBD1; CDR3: CAIGGAGTGNYGYTF; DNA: TGTGCCATCGGGGGGGCAGGGACAGGGAACTATGGCTACACCTTC
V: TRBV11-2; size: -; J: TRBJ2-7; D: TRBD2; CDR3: CASSLSIREGSYEQYF; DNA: TGTGCCAGCAGCTTGAGTATACGGGAGGGATCCTACGAGCAGTACTTC
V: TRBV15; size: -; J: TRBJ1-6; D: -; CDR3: CATSRDSVNSPLHF; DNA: TGTGCCACCAGCAGAGACTCGGTGAATTCACCCCTCCACTTT
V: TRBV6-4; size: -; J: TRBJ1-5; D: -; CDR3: CASSDLDRFPKSNQPQHF; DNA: TGTGCCAGCAGTGACCTAGACAGGTTTCCAAAAAGCAATCAGCCCCAGCATTTT
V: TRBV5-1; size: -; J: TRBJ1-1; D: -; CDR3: CASSFESLNTEAFF; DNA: TGCGCCAGCAGCTTTGAGTCACTAAACACTGAAGCTTTCTTT
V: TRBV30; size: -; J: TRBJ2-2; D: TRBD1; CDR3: CAYPGQGVGTGELFF; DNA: TGTGCCTATCCGGGACAGGGGGTTGGGACCGGGGAGCTGTTTTTT
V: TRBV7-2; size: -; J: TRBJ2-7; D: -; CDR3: CASSLGGGSYEQYF; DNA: TGTGCCAGCAGCTTAGGAGGGGGTTCCTACGAGCAGTACTTC
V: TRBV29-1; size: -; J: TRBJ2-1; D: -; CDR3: CSSAEGFNEQFF; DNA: TGCAGCTCTGCTGAGGGGTTCAATGAGCAGTTCTTC
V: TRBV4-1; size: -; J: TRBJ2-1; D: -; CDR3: CASSTWKGSSYNEQFF; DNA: TGCGCCAGCAGCACCTGGAAGGGGAGCTCCTACAATGAGCAGTTCTTC
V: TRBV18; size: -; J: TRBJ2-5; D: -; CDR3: CASSPSGDKETQYF; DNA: TGTGCCAGCTCACCCTCGGGAGATAAGGAGACCCAGTACTTC
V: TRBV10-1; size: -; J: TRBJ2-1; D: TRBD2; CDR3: CASSGTSASSYNEQFF; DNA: TGCGCCAGCAGTGGGACTAGCGCCAGCTCCTACAATGAGCAGTTCTTC
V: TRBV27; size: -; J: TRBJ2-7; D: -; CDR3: CASSLSGAHIYEQYF; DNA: TGTGCCAGCAGTTTATCGGGGGCGCATATCTACGAGCAGTACTTC
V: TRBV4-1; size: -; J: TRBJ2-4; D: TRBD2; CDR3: CASSPVGRGLAENIQYF; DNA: TGCGCCAGCAGCCCCGTTGGGCGAGGACTAGCCGAAAACATTCAGTACTTC
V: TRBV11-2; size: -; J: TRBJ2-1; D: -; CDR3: CASSLVRQSSYNEQFF; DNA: TGTGCCAGCAGCTTAGTGCGGCAGAGCTCCTACAATGAGCAGTTCTTC
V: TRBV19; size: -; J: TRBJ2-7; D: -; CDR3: CASSQRGRGDEQYF; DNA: TGTGCCAGTAGCCAAAGGGGTAGAGGGGACGAGCAGTACTTC
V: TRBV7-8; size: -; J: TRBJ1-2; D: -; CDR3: CASSYGQARGYTF; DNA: TGTGCCAGCAGCTACGGACAAGCGCGTGGCTACACCTTC
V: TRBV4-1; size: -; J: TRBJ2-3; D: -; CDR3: CASSRLGDTQYF; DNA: TGCGCCAGCAGCCGACTTGGGGATACGCAGTATTTT
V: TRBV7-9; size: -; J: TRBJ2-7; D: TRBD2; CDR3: CASRPPTSDHPYEQYF; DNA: TGTGCCAGCAGGCCACCAACTAGCGACCATCCCTACGAGCAGTACTTC
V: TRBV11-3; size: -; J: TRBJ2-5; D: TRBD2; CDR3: CASTLRAGHQETQYF; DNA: TGTGCCAGCACCCTCAGAGCGGGACACCAAGAGACCCAGTACTTC
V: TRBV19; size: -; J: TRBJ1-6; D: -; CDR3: CASKPGGQRYNSPLHF; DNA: TGTGCCAGTAAACCCGGTGGACAGCGTTATAATTCACCCCTCCACTTT
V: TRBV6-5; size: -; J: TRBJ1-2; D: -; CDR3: CASSWAGTTTKGYTF; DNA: TGTGCCAGCAGTTGGGCCGGGACAACGACGAAGGGCTACACCTTC
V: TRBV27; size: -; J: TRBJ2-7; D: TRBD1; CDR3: CASSLLGDRAGEQYF; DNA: TGTGCCAGCAGTTTATTGGGGGACAGGGCCGGGGAGCAGTACTTC
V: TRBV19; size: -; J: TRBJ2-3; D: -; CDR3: CASRTDTDTQYF; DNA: TGTGCCAGTAGGACGGACACAGATACGCAGTATTTT
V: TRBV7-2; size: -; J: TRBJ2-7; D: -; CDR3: CASSLGPGGYEQYF; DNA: TGTGCCAGCAGCTTAGGTCCAGGTGGCTACGAGCAGTACTTC
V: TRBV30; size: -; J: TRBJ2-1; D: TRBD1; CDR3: CAWRRTGAYNEQFF; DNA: TGTGCCTGGAGAAGGACAGGGGCGTACAATGAGCAGTTCTTC
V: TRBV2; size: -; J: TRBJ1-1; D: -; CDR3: CASSAGPTEAFF; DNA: TGTGCCAGCAGTGCAGGGCCCACTGAAGCTTTCTTT
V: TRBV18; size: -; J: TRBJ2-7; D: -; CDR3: CASSPTDRTYEQYF; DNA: TGTGCCAGCTCACCTACCGACAGAACCTACGAGCAGTACTTC
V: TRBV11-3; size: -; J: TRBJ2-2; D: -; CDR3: CASSSRTTGELFF; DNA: TGTGCCAGCAGCTCACGTACCACCGGGGAGCTGTTTTTT
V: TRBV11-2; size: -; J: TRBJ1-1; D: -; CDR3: CASSLADFGGTTEAFF; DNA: TGTGCCAGCAGCTTAGCCGACTTCGGGGGGACCACTGAAGCTTTCTTT
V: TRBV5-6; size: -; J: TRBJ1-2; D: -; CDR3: CASSFDSRANYGYTF; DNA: TGTGCCAGCAGCTTTGATTCCAGAGCTAACTATGGCTACACCTTC
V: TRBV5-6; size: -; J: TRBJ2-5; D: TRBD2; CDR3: CASSRTSGIKETQYF; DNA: TGTGCCAGCAGCCGGACTAGCGGGATCAAAGAGACCCAGTACTTC
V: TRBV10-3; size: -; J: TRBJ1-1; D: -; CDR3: CAISESDLLNTEAFF; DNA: TGTGCCATCAGTGAATCAGACCTCTTGAACACTGAAGCTTTCTTT
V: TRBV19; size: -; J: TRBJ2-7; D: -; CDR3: CASSRTGSSYEQYF; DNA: TGTGCCAGTAGCCGGACGGGAAGCTCCTACGAGCAGTACTTC